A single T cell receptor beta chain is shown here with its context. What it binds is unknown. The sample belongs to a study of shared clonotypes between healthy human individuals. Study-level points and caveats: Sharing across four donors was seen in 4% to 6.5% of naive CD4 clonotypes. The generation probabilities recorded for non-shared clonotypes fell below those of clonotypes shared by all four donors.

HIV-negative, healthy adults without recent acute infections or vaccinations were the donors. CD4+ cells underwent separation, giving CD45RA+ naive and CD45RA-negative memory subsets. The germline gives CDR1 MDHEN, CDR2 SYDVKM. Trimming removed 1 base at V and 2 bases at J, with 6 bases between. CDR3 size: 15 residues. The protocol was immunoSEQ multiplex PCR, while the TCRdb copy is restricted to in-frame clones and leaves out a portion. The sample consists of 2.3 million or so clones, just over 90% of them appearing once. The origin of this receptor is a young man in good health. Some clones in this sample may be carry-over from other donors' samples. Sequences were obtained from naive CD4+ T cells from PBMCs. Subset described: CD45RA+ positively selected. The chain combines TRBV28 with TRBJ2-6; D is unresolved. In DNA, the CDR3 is TGTGCCAGCAGTTTATTAGTCCCTGGGGCCAACGTCCTGACTTTC. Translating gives CASSLLVPGANVLTF.